This passage covers 4 T cell receptor beta chains from one sample sequenced in a study of tumor and adjacent non-tumor tissue in lung cancer. TCRbeta libraries were built with three rounds of nested PCR, modified from ARM-PCR. TCRdb processed the multiplex PCR reads anew with MiXCR; each CDR3 protein has one entry. Altogether about 76,000 distinct CDR3 sequences are present, roughly 80% being singletons, with the ten largest covering less than 60%. RNA was extracted from bulk tissue without any cell sorting. This non-tumor lung sample came from over 3 cm beyond the tumor edge. The sequencing sample was made of distant non-tumor lung tissue. These receptors originate from a man aged 55 to 70 with non-small cell lung cancer.

As to this clonotype: A read error may explain this, as a much larger clone is one base away. The chain couples TRBV4-3 to TRBJ2-7, with 8 nucleotides matching TRBD1. The germline gives CDR1 LGHNA, CDR2 YSLEER. The CDR3 is 15 residues long. The CDR3 loop reads CTSSQDDRGSYEQYF. CDR3 coding DNA: TGCACCAGCAGCCAAGATGACAGGGGCTCCTACGAGCAGTACTTC.

About this clonotype: One end of the junction fails to match germline, which may point to a read error. CDR3 amino acids: CANSLGDNEQFF. As DNA, the CDR3 is TGTGCCAACAGCTTAGGGGACAATGAGCAATTCTTC. The chain has TRBV11-2 and TRBJ2-1; TRBD1 might be the D (6 bases). This CDR3 comprises 12 residues. CDR1 is SGHAT, CDR2 FQNNGV, per germline. Using reference TRBV11-2 and TRBJ2-1 for the parts outside the CDR3, the full variable domain is EAGVAQSPRYKIIEKRQSVAFWCNPISGHATLYWYQQILGQGPKLLIQFQNNGVVDDSQLPKDRFSAERLKGVDSTLKIQPAKLEDSAVYLCANSLGDNEQFFGPGTRLTVL.

Turning to this clonotype: This CDR3 fails to terminate in the conserved phenylalanine or tryptophan, so it likely reflects a read error. The rearrangement joins TRBV20-1 to TRBJ2-1, with 10 bases that match TRBD2. The CDR3 sequence is 16 residues long. Germline V lookup: CDR1 DFQATT, CDR2 SNEGSKA (reference sequence). In DNA, the CDR3 is TGCAATGCTACAGATTTTGGGACTAGCGCTTACAATGAGCAGTTCATC. Amino acids: CNATDFGTSAYNEQFI.

Written as DNA, the CDR3 is TGCAGTGCTCCCACGGTGGGGGCCTTGCACCGCACAGATACGCAGTATTTT. Protein: CSAPTVGALHRTDTQYF. The gene calls are TRBV20-1 and TRBJ2-3, with D possibly being TRBD1 (6 bases). The CDR3 spans 17 residues. Germline V gene lookup returns CDR1 DFQATT and CDR2 SNEGSKA (reference sequence). Trimming shortened V by 5 bases and J by 1 base, and 22 bases separated the two germline ends.